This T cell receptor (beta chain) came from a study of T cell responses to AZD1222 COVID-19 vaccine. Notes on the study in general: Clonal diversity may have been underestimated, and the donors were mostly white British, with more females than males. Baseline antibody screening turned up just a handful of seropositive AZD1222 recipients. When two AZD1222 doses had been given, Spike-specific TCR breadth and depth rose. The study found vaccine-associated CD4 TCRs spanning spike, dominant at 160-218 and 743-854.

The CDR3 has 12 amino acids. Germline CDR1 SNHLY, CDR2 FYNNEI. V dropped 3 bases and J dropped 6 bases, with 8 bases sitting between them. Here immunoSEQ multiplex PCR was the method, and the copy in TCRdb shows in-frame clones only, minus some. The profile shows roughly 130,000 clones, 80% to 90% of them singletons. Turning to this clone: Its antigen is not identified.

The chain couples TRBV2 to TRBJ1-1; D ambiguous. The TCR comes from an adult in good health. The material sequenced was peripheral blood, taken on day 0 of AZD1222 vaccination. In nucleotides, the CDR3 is TGTGCCAGCAGTGATGGGGAGGCTGAAGCTTTCTTT. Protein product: CASSDGEAEAFF. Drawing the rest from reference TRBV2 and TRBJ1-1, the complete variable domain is EPEVTQTPSHQVTQMGQEVILRCVPISNHLYFYWYRQILGQKVEFLVSFYNNEISEKSEIFDDQFSVERPDGSNFTLKIRSTKLEDSAMYFCASSDGEAEAFFGQGTRLTVV.